What follows are 6 T cell receptor beta chains derived from one specimen sequenced in a study of T cell changes during pregnancy in multiple sclerosis. Assay: immunoSEQ multiplex PCR; the TCRdb copy retains only in-frame clones and omits some. The sample has fewer than 65,000 clones; roughly 93% are singletons. Sequenced here: peripheral blood, sampled in the second trimester of pregnancy. The receptors stem from a female donor with multiple sclerosis, enrolled in a pregnancy study.

The rearrangement joins TRBV7-9 to TRBJ2-1, with 8 bases identical to TRBD2. Germline-derived CDR1 and CDR2 are SEHNR and FQNEAQ (reference sequence). After removal of 5 bases from V and 2 bases from J, the junction contained 2 bases not matched to a gene. The CDR3 spans 14 residues. CDR3 loop: CASSTSGTYNEQFF. In DNA form, the CDR3 reads TGTGCCAGCAGCACTAGCGGAACCTACAATGAGCAGTTCTTC.

The chain carries TRBV7-9 and TRBJ2-1; 10 bases line up with TRBD1. Unmatched junction bases numbered 12, after V lost 0 bases and J lost 4 bases. Germline loops: CDR1 SEHNR, CDR2 FQNEAQ (reference sequence). This CDR3 is built from 19 residues. CDR3 sequence reads: CASSLAQTAGTGVYNEQFF. The CDR3 nucleotides are TGTGCCAGCAGCTTAGCCCAAACTGCCGGGACAGGGGTGTACAATGAGCAGTTCTTC.

This clone was seen only once. The rearrangement links TRBV7-3 to TRBJ1-2, with 8 bases aligning to TRBD1. Germline CDR1 and CDR2: SGHTA and FQGTGA. V was clipped by 2 bases and J by 6 bases; unmatched bases: 5. This CDR3 spans 14 amino acids. CDR3 nucleotide sequence: TGTGCCAGCAGCTTACACGGACAGGGTGATGGCTACACCTTC. It encodes CASSLHGQGDGYTF.

This rearrangement joins TRBV6-4 to TRBJ2-1, with 10 bases that match TRBD2. CDR1 is MRHNA and CDR2 is SNTAGT in the germline V gene. J lost 4 bases, V lost 3 bases, and 0 bases had no gene match. The CDR3 runs 14 residues. DNA for the CDR3: TGTGCCAGCAGTGAAGCGGGAGGGTACAATGAGCAGTTCTTC. This sequence encodes CASSEAGGYNEQFF.

As to this clone: An end of the junction differs from the germline gene, which may be a read error. The rearrangement links TRBV6-1 to TRBJ1-5; D unclear. CDR1 and CDR2 from the germline V gene are MNHNS and SASEGT. The CDR3 contains 15 residues. CDR3 sequence (DNA): TGTGCCAGCAGGGAAGCCCTGGGCGGCAATCAGCCCCAGCATTTT. Translated: CASREALGGNQPQHF.

The chain recombines TRBV30 with TRBJ1-2, with a weak D call TRBD1 (5 bases). The CDR3 extends over 13 amino acids. Germline V gene sequence: CDR1 GTSNPN, CDR2 SVGIG (reference sequence). With 1 base removed from V and 8 bases from J, the gap between germline ends came to 14 bases. CDR3 residues: CAWSAPVGGGYTF. CDR3 bases: TGTGCCTGGAGTGCCCCAGTGGGGGGAGGCTACACCTTC.